Below, 10 T cell receptor beta chains from the same sample are listed, as sequenced in a study of T cells in Graves' hyperthyroidism and ophthalmopathy (dated by TCRdb to between 2018 and 2020). The method behind the library was multiplex PCR. Sequencing instrument: Illumina HiSeq 2000. Amplification of TCR beta CDR3 regions was carried out from RNA transcripts. The first round of RT-PCR for the TCR CDR3 was performed with the HTBI primer set and the Qiagen OneStep RT-PCR kit. TCRdb reanalyzed the raw reads on its own, using fastp at Q25 for trimming and MiXCR for clone calling, and kept in-frame beta chains. Each CDR3 protein gets just one entry, which takes the most common genes and DNA from the rows behind it. This sample comprises over 700,000 distinct CDR3 sequences, 30% to 40% of them detected only once. The ten largest make up more than 25% of the sample. Sequencing used blood. These receptors originate from a woman aged 40 to 49 with Graves' hyperthyroidism.

The chain recombines TRBV20-1 with TRBJ2-5; D not certain. Germline values: CDR1 DFQATT, CDR2 SNEGSKA (reference sequence). CDR3 length: 16 residues. The V gene lost 0 bases and the J gene lost 1 base, with 15 bases spanning the gap. CDR3 residues: CSARDFKGSPQETQYF. The CDR3, as DNA: TGCAGTGCTAGAGATTTCAAGGGCAGCCCCCAAGAGACCCAGTACTTC.

This clonotype was seen only a few times. The chain is built from TRBV29-1 and TRBJ2-3, with TRBD1 matching over 9 bases. Per germline, CDR1 SQVTM and CDR2 ANQGSEA. The CDR3 loop spans 15 amino acids. The J segment lost 1 base and the V segment lost 3 bases, leaving 5 bases of the junction unmatched. CDR3 residues: CSVDPGDRGTDTQYF. The CDR3 DNA follows: TGCAGCGTTGACCCCGGGGACAGGGGCACAGATACGCAGTATTTT.

With regard to this clonotype: The junction and the germline gene differ at one end; a read error may be behind it. The V and J genes are TRBV7-2 and TRBJ1-2; D is possibly TRBD1 (5 bases). Germline lookup yields CDR1 SGHTA and CDR2 FQGNSA. The CDR3 extends over 18 amino acids. CDR3 region: CASSQRQHLTPLNYGYTF. In DNA, the CDR3 is TGCGCCAGCAGCCAACGACAGCACTTGACGCCCCTTAACTATGGCTACACCTTC.

This clonotype has only a few counts. V usage is TRBV13 and J usage is TRBJ2-6, with no clear D. This CDR3 has 17 residues. From germline, CDR1 is PRHDT and CDR2 FYEKMQ (reference sequence). V was cut by 4 bases and J by 0 bases, with 13 bases left in between. CDR3 protein: CASSSGRLPSGANVLTF. DNA for the CDR3: TGTGCCAGCAGCTCGGGTCGCCTTCCCTCTGGGGCCAACGTCCTGACTTTC. Combining the CDR3 with reference TRBV13 and TRBJ2-6 gives the whole variable domain AAGVIQSPRHLIKEKRETATLKCYPIPRHDTVYWYQQGPGQDPQFLISFYEKMQSDKGSIPDRFSAQQFSDYHSELNMSSLELGDSALYFCASSSGRLPSGANVLTFGAGSRLTVL.

J is TRBJ2-5 and V is TRBV7-2; D call uncertain. V was pared by 4 bases and J by 5 bases, with 20 bases between. This CDR3 has 16 amino acids. Germline V gene sequence: CDR1 SGHTA, CDR2 FQGNSA. Here the CDR3 reads CASSSVTNKRFETQYF. The DNA of the CDR3 is TGTGCCAGCAGCTCGGTAACTAACAAGAGATTTGAGACCCAGTACTTC.

The chain couples TRBV7-2 to TRBJ1-4; maybe TRBD1 (5 bases). V dropped 6 bases and J dropped 5 bases, with 25 bases sitting between them. The germline V gene encodes CDR1 SGHTA and CDR2 FQGNSA. This CDR3 has 18 amino acids. DNA of the CDR3: TGTGCCAGCAGTCCAAACCGGGACCTCGTACGCGGCAATGAAAAACTGTTTTTT. Protein sequence: CASSPNRDLVRGNEKLFF.

The chain carries TRBV3-1 and TRBJ1-2; D possibly corresponds to TRBD1 (6 bases). CDR3 size: 15 residues. From germline, CDR1 is LGHDT and CDR2 YNNKEL (reference sequence). The V gene lost 1 base and the J gene lost 3 bases, with 12 bases spanning the gap. The DNA for the CDR3 is TGTGCCAGCAGCCAAGGGCAGGGGCAATACTATGGCTACACCTTC. Amino acid sequence: CASSQGQGQYYGYTF.

This clonotype was counted a few times. The chain links TRBV5-5 to TRBJ1-4; D unresolved. Germline loops: CDR1 SGHKS, CDR2 YYEKEE (reference sequence). Deletions cut 4 bases from V and 2 bases from J, with 15 bases between. The CDR3 is 16 residues long. The chain's CDR3 is CASSPTLGQTNEKLFF. The CDR3 DNA follows: TGTGCCAGCAGCCCGACCCTCGGGCAGACTAATGAAAAACTGTTTTTT.

About this clonotype: This could be a read error, since a much larger clone is one nucleotide away. CDR3 amino acids: CASSSGGLNTGELVF. CDR3 sequence (DNA): TGTGCCAGCAGTAGCGGGGGGCTGAACACCGGGGAGCTGGTTTTT. The chain uses TRBV2 and TRBJ2-2; 9 positions match TRBD2. Germline-derived CDR1 and CDR2 are SNHLY and FYNNEI. This CDR3 is built from 15 residues.

In its sample, this clonotype was seen many times. CDR3 in amino acids: CASNDGGSPTDTGELFF. DNA of the CDR3: TGTGCCAGCAACGACGGGGGGTCCCCCACGGACACCGGGGAGCTGTTTTTT. This chain links TRBV19 with TRBJ2-2, with TRBD2 matching 7 bases. Germline V gene sequence: CDR1 LNHDA, CDR2 SQIVND (reference sequence). Germline trimming cut 9 bases from V and 3 bases from J; bases unmatched to any gene: 16. This CDR3 has 17 residues.